These 4 T cell receptor beta chains came from one sample sequenced in a study of beta chain features in type 1 diabetes (dated 2018 in TCRdb). Receptors were amplified or captured by the immunoSEQ multiplex PCR assay. The entire isolated RNA was reverse transcribed using the High Capacity cDNA Reverse Transcription Kit, and thus expressed TCRB transcripts were sequenced. In its TCRdb copy, this immuneACCESS table keeps in-frame sequences only and misses some clones. Where compared with another copy, unresolved V genes explain less than half of these, and the others have no known cause. This sample lists about 60,000 clones; about 60% were detected once. Roughly 2% of the sample rests with the top ten. Material for sequencing was Tregs from blood. The label giving this sample's cell subset or site can be read as: regulatory CD4+ T cells. These receptors all stem from a young woman in good health.

V is TRBV7-9 and J is TRBJ2-1, with 10 bases lining up with TRBD1. The J segment lost 6 bases and the V segment lost 5 bases, leaving 7 bases of the junction unmatched. The CDR3 has 15 residues. Germline V gene sequence: CDR1 SEHNR, CDR2 FQNEAQ (reference sequence). Here the CDR3 reads CASSRGDRGFNEQFF. In DNA, the CDR3 is TGTGCCAGCAGCCGGGGGGACAGGGGTTTCAATGAGCAGTTCTTC. Variable domain in full (rest from reference TRBV7-9 and TRBJ2-1): DTGVSQNPRHKITKRGQNVTFRCDPISEHNRLYWYRQTLGQGPEFLTYFQNEAQLEKSRLLSDRFSAERPKGSFSTLEIQRTEQGDSAMYLCASSRGDRGFNEQFFGPGTRLTVL.

This clone was counted between two and nine times. The CDR3 sequence is CASSSTGQKNSPLHF. The CDR3 coding sequence is TGTGCCAGTAGTTCGACGGGACAGAAGAATTCACCCCTCCACTTT. This chain links TRBV19 with TRBJ1-6; 7 bases map to TRBD1. J lost 7 bases, V lost 5 bases, and 8 bases had no gene match. The germline CDR1 and CDR2 sequences are LNHDA and SQIVND (reference sequence). The CDR3 is 15 amino acids.

This clone was detected only once. This chain uses TRBV11-3 with TRBJ1-2; 9 nucleotides align to TRBD1. J lost 3 bases, V lost 2 bases, and 7 bases had no gene match. Per the germline V gene, CDR1 is SGHNT and CDR2 is YENEEA. This CDR3 comprises 16 residues. The CDR3 bases are TGTGCCAGCAGCTTAACAGGGGGCAGTGGTCACTATGGCTACACCTTC. Residues: CASSLTGGSGHYGYTF. The full variable domain, with the rest looked up from reference TRBV11-3 and TRBJ1-2, is EAGVVQSPRYKIIEKKQPVAFWCNPISGHNTLYWYLQNLGQGPELLIRYENEEAVDDSQLPKDRFSAERLKGVDSTLKIQPAELGDSAVYLCASSLTGGSGHYGYTFGSGTRLTVV.

The rearrangement links TRBV6-5 to TRBJ2-7, with D maybe TRBD2 (6 bases). The V end was cut by 0 bases, the J end by 2 bases, with 11 bases between. This CDR3 contains 15 residues. Germline lookup yields CDR1 MNHEY and CDR2 SVGAGI. The CDR3 nucleotides are TGTGCCAGCAGTTACTCGACGGGACTTACCTACGAGCAGTACTTC. Translated: CASSYSTGLTYEQYF.